The clone carrying this T cell receptor beta chain was found many times. Its antigen is still unknown. TCRdb re-analysed the reads in MiXCR, keeping a single row per CDR3 protein. Here the sample spans just under 550,000 distinct CDR3 sequences, 26% being singletons. The CDR3 extends over 18 amino acids. Trimming removed 7 bases from V and 2 bases from J; junction bases left unmatched: 12. These data are taken from a study of T cell repertoires in cytomegalovirus infection. Study details: Public signatures in TCR beta pointed to CMV infection and matching HLA type. Study findings and constraints: Totalled public TCR beta family frequency picked out people who carried CMV plus the relevant HLA. HLA-C-restricted CMV-specific TCR beta clonotypes were dominant in the ex vivo response.

The source of this sequence is a human donor in good health (CMV status not recorded). Some clones in this sample may be carry-over from other donors' samples. Sequencing was done on a sample of PBMCs. This chain connects TRBV12-3 or TRBV12-4 to TRBJ2-3, with 13 bases fitting TRBD2. CDR3 region: CASKLRWTSGRFTDTQYF. CDR3 nucleotide sequence: TGTGCCAGCAAACTACGATGGACTAGCGGGAGATTCACAGATACGCAGTATTTT.